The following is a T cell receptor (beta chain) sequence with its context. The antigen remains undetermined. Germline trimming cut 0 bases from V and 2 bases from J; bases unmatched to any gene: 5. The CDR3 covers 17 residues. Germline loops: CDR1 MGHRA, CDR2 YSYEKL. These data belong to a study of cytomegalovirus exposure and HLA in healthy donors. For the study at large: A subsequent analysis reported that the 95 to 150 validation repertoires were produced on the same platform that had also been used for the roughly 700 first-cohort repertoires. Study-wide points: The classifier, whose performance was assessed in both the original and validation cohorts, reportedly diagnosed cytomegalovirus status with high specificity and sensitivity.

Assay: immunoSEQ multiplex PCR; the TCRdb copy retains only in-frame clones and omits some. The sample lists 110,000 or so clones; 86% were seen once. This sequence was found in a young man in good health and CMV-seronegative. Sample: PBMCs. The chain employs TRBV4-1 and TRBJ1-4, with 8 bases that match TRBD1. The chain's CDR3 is CASSQDGQGPTNEKLFF. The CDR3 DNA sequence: TGCGCCAGCAGCCAAGATGGACAGGGTCCCACTAATGAAAAACTGTTTTTT.